Below are 9 T cell receptor beta chains sequenced from a single sample in a study of shared clonotypes between healthy human individuals. Method: immunoSEQ multiplex PCR; TCRdb's copy keeps in-frame clones and lacks some. The repertoire holds about 2,100,000 clones, with 90% to 95% as singletons. Naive CD8 populations comprised CD45RO-negative cells positively selected for CCR7, excluding terminally differentiated effector memory CD45RA+ cells. The sequencing sample was made of naive CD8+ T cells from PBMCs. Source of these receptors: a man between 18 and 29 years old in good health. Some clones in this sample may be carry-over from other donors' samples.

The chain recombines TRBV11-2 with TRBJ2-3, with TRBD2 matching over 9 bases. Per germline, CDR1 SGHAT and CDR2 FQNNGV. The CDR3 contains 16 residues. With V trimmed by 8 bases and J by 2 bases, 11 bases remained unmatched. CDR3 in DNA: TGTGCCAGCCTCCCTGGGCTAGCGGGACCCACAGATACGCAGTATTTT. Translation: CASLPGLAGPTDTQYF.

The chain couples TRBV5-1 to TRBJ1-1, with 8 bases that match TRBD1. CDR3 length: 15 residues. Trimming cost V 2 bases and J 2 bases; bases outside gene matches: 5. Germline V gene data show CDR1 as SGHRS and CDR2 as YFSETQ. CDR3 sequence reads: CASSFGTGYNTEAFF. The CDR3 nucleotides are TGCGCCAGCAGCTTCGGGACAGGATACAACACTGAAGCTTTCTTT.

V and J are TRBV6-1 and TRBJ1-2; tentatively, D is TRBD1 (6 bases). Germline V gene lookup returns CDR1 MNHNS and CDR2 SASEGT. The V gene lost 0 bases and the J gene lost 0 bases, with 8 bases spanning the gap. The CDR3 loop spans 15 amino acids. This chain's CDR3 is CASSEANRANYGYTF. The CDR3 DNA follows: TGTGCCAGCAGTGAAGCGAACAGGGCTAACTATGGCTACACCTTC.

This clone has a handful of counts. The V gene is TRBV30, the J gene TRBJ1-1; tentative D call: TRBD1 (5 bases). This CDR3 contains 12 residues. Trimming left V 2 bases short and J 7 bases short, with 11 bases between. Germline loops: CDR1 GTSNPN, CDR2 SVGIG (reference sequence). In DNA, the CDR3 is TGTGCCTGGAGTACCTTGGGGGTTGAAGCTTTCTTT. Its translation: CAWSTLGVEAFF.

This chain uses TRBV15 with TRBJ2-1, with D perhaps TRBD2 (6 bases). The V and J ends lost 0 bases and 0 bases respectively, with 12 bases between them. This CDR3 contains 17 residues. Germline V CDR1 and CDR2: LNHNV, YYDKDF (reference sequence). Here the CDR3 DNA reads TGTGCCACCAGCAGAGATTGGAGTAGCGGCTCCTACAATGAGCAGTTCTTC. This codes for CATSRDWSSGSYNEQFF.

In regard to this clone: At the DNA level, this CDR3 is encoded by other sequences in the same sample as well. The V call is TRBV7-6, the J call TRBJ2-1; no definite D call. The CDR3 runs 13 residues. V dropped 2 bases and J dropped 5 bases, with 7 bases sitting between them. From germline, CDR1 is SGHVS and CDR2 FNYEAQ. CDR3 sequence: CASSLLGDNEQFF. In nucleotides, the CDR3 is TGTGCCAGCAGCTTACTTGGGGACAATGAGCAGTTCTTC.

The chain is built from TRBV27 and TRBJ2-4; the match to TRBD2 covers 7 bases. Trimming took 2 bases from V and 1 from J; bases not matched to a gene: 5. The CDR3 is 16 amino acids. Germline V gene lookup returns CDR1 MNHEY and CDR2 SMNVEV (reference sequence). In nucleotides, the CDR3 is TGTGCCAGCAGTTTACTAGGCGGGAGTGCCAAAAACATTCAGTACTTC. Amino acid sequence: CASSLLGGSAKNIQYF.

For this clone: This sample also contains other DNA sequences that code for the same CDR3. The chain couples TRBV4-1 to TRBJ1-5; D gene uncertain. This CDR3 region has 14 residues. Germline CDR1 reads MGHRA; CDR2 reads YSYEKL. The ends were cut back, 1 base at V and 2 bases at J, with 6 bases in the middle. The CDR3 region is CASSQVGGNQPQHF. The CDR3 DNA follows: TGCGCCAGCAGCCAAGTTGGAGGCAATCAGCCCCAGCATTTT.

This chain joins TRBV7-6 and TRBJ1-1; possibly TRBD1 for D (6 bases). CDR3 size: 15 residues. The V gene lost 0 bases and the J gene lost 3 bases, with 11 bases spanning the gap. Germline V gene sequence: CDR1 SGHVS, CDR2 FNYEAQ. The CDR3 spells CASSLALGGHTEAFF. For the CDR3, the DNA is TGTGCCAGCAGCTTAGCCCTCGGGGGGCACACTGAAGCTTTCTTT.